This is a list of T cell receptor beta chains from one sample in a study of immune evolution from preneoplasia to lung adenocarcinoma. Produced via immunoSEQ multiplex PCR; TCRdb's table is partial and in-frame only. This repertoire shows 30,000 to 45,000 clones, under 85% found once; its top ten account for about 6%. The material sequenced was FFPE invasive lung adenocarcinoma tissue. These receptors were obtained from a person between 55 and 70 years old with lung adenocarcinoma. Both conserved end residues are part of each CDR3. Fields, in order: D gene, V gene, J gene, clone size, CDR3 DNA, CDR3 protein. The D gene is left open where the match is weak. Where a row states a size, it is once, few, many or the class of an expanded clone; other rows omit it.

-	TRBV7-2	TRBJ1-4	-	TGTGCCAGCAGCTTGCAGGGTACAACTAATGAAAAACTGTTTTTT	CASSLQGTTNEKLFF
-	TRBV16	TRBJ1-3	-	TGTGCCAGCAGCCGCCGACTTTGGGAGAGCGGAAACACCATATATTTT	CASSRRLWESGNTIYF
-	TRBV11-2	TRBJ2-5	few	TGTGCCAGCAGCCCAGGAGGGAAAAACCAAGAGACCCAGTACTTC	CASSPGGKNQETQYF
TRBD2	TRBV19	TRBJ2-1	-	TGTGCCAGTAGCCGGACTAGCGGGAACAATGAGCAGTTCTTC	CASSRTSGNNEQFF
-	TRBV5-8	TRBJ1-2	-	TGTGCCAGCAGCTTTAAGAACTATGGCTACACCTTC	CASSFKNYGYTF
-	TRBV29-1	TRBJ2-7	-	TGCAGCGTTTTACGGGGGAGCTACGAGCAGTACTTC	CSVLRGSYEQYF
-	TRBV9	TRBJ2-2	-	TGTGCCAGCAGCGTTTACGACCATCACAACACCGGGGAGCTGTTTTTT	CASSVYDHHNTGELFF
-	TRBV7-9	TRBJ2-1	few	TGTGCCAGCAGAGACCAAAATGAGCAGTTCTTC	CASRDQNEQFF
TRBD1	TRBV5-4	TRBJ1-1	few	TGTGCCAGCAGCTCCTACAGGGGGACGGACACTGAAGCTTTCTTT	CASSSYRGTDTEAFF
-	TRBV19	TRBJ2-6	-	TGTGCCAGTAGTCGCGGGGACTCTGGGGCCAACGTCCTGACTTTC	CASSRGDSGANVLTF
TRBD2	TRBV9	TRBJ2-3	few	TGTGCCAGCAGCGCGGGGGGAAGCACAGATACGCAGTATTTT	CASSAGGSTDTQYF
TRBD2	TRBV4-1	TRBJ2-7	-	TGCGCCAGCAGCCAAGATTGGCTAGCGGGCCCCTACGAGCAGTACTTC	CASSQDWLAGPYEQYF
-	TRBV11-2	TRBJ2-1	-	TGTGCCAGCAGCCGGCGGCGGCGGGACTCCTACAATGAGCAGTTCTTC	CASSRRRRDSYNEQFF
-	TRBV4-2	TRBJ2-7	once	TGTGCCAGCAGCCAACGGACAGCTGGGGAGCAGTACTTC	CASSQRTAGEQYF
TRBD1	TRBV28	TRBJ2-7	-	TGTGCCAGCAGTCGGACAGGAGAGAGCTCCTACGAGCAGTACTTC	CASSRTGESSYEQYF
TRBD1	TRBV25-1	TRBJ1-4	-	TGTGCCAGCAGTGAGACCGACAGGGGGGAAAAACTGTTTTTT	CASSETDRGEKLFF
-	TRBV19	TRBJ2-1	-	TGTGCCAGTAGTATTGTCGGGGATACGGGCAATGAGCAGTTCTTC	CASSIVGDTGNEQFF
-	TRBV14	TRBJ2-3	-	TGTGCCAGCAGCCAAACCAATACGCAGTATTTT	CASSQTNTQYF
-	TRBV18	TRBJ1-1	few	TGTGCCAGCTCACCGGGGGATGAAGCTTTCTTT	CASSPGDEAFF
TRBD1	TRBV9	TRBJ1-5	-	TGTGCCAGCAGCGAGGAGGGACAGGGTGGCCAGCCCCAGCATTTT	CASSEEGQGGQPQHF
TRBD1	TRBV18	TRBJ1-5	-	TGTGCCAGCTCACCAAACCGAGGGGGCGGCGGCGATAGTCAGCCCCAGCATTTT	CASSPNRGGGGDSQPQHF
-	TRBV4-2	TRBJ1-4	-	TGTGCCAGCAGCCAAGATCCAGGCAGGGCCCCGGAAAAACTGTTTTTT	CASSQDPGRAPEKLFF
-	TRBV5-5	TRBJ1-5	few	TGTGCCAGCAGCTTGGGCAGCTATAGCAATCAGCCCCAGCATTTT	CASSLGSYSNQPQHF
TRBD1	TRBV5-1	TRBJ1-4	-	TGCGCCAGCAGCCACCAGGGGGCGTGGGGTGAAAAACTGTTTTTT	CASSHQGAWGEKLFF
-	TRBV29-1	TRBJ1-4	few	TGCAGCGTTGAAGGAGGGGTGGCAAATGAAAAACTGTTTTTT	CSVEGGVANEKLFF